What follows describes a single T cell receptor beta chain. The study ran its PCR with 60 Vbeta and 13 Jbeta primers. Clones were sequenced by immunoSEQ multiplex PCR, and TCRdb holds only the in-frame ones, with some missing. This sample yields 95,000 to 100,000 clones, of which more than 75% are seen a single time; 8% to 9% belongs to the top ten. CDR3 length: 17 residues. Trimming cost V 5 bases and J 6 bases; bases outside gene matches: 15. Germline CDR1 and CDR2: LNHDA and SQIVND (reference sequence). The data were taken from a study of cytomegalovirus exposure and HLA in healthy donors. The sample consisted of PBMCs. The V and J genes are TRBV19 and TRBJ2-7, with 11 nucleotides matching TRBD2. The clonotype comes from a human donor in good health. Here the CDR3 DNA reads TGTGCCAGTAGTTTAACTAGCGGGAGTAATGTGGCTTGCGAGCAGTACTTC. Residues: CASSLTSGSNVACEQYF.